This T cell receptor (beta chain) appears in the sequencing data of a study of regulatory T cells in long-lasting Graves disease. In germline, CDR1 is MNHNS, CDR2 SASEGT. CDR3 size: 15 residues. The germline V and J ends were trimmed by 6 bases and 0 bases, with 14 bases remaining between them. This clonotype showed up many times. Time point given: newly diagnosed GD, antithyroid drugs for less than 3 months. There was RNA extracted from PBMCs, and the TCR library was made from it. HTBI primers from iRepertoire and Arm-PCR of CDR3 regions yielded the TCR beta libraries. MiXCR was run by TCRdb on the multiplex PCR reads, yielding one entry per CDR3 protein. The repertoire holds approximately 540,000 distinct CDR3 sequences, with about 12% as singletons. The sample was also reused in another study, on T cells in Graves' hyperthyroidism and ophthalmopathy. That study adds: Hyperthyroidism had been newly diagnosed in patients aged 18 to 65, and its duration was under 2 months. Patients showing uncontrolled infection, other autoimmune disease, pregnancy or lactation were ineligible. With the HTBI primer set, the TCR CDR3 went through a first round of RT-PCR. Ophthalmopathy and stable hyperthyroidism were told apart by a 13 V-J model.

The sequence was obtained from a young woman with Graves disease. The sequencing used peripheral blood mononuclear cells (PBMCs), collected at new diagnosis, from a patient treated with antithyroid drugs. The chain employs TRBV6-1 and TRBJ1-1; tentatively, D is TRBD1 (5 bases). The CDR3 reads CASRRGVGMNTEAFF. The CDR3 DNA reads as TGTGCCAGCAGACGAGGGGTAGGCATGAACACTGAAGCTTTCTTT.